This T cell receptor (beta chain) was identified in a study of CD8+CD57+ T cells in acquired aplastic anemia (dated by TCRdb to the late 2010s). Background on the whole study: Extracted DNA from sorted CD4+ and CD8+ cells averaged approximately 3 ug, ranging from roughly 0.19 to 27.4 ug. CD8+CD57+ expansion was defined as a frequency above the mean frequency observed in healthy subjects. The paper as a whole reports these results and caveats: Although 25 to 30 CD8+ CDR3 sequences were shared by patients and controls, these sequences appeared highly expressed in patients and within the immunodominant clones of patients. No significant difference in CD8+ Simpson's diversity was found between patients and healthy controls (P=0.060).

Cut back by 8 bases and 2 bases, the V and J ends lie 7 bases apart. CDR3 length: 12 amino acids, cysteine to phenylalanine. Just the 36-base CDR3 DNA is kept, in frame starting at base 1. CDR1 and CDR2 are drawn from the germline V gene: MNHEY, SVGAGI. There are many counts of this clonotype. The antigen this receptor binds is unknown. Base qualities were left out, and no much larger clone turns up one base away. The patients picked for sequencing were ones in whom flow cytometry had shown an expansion of CD8+CD57+ cells. Every patient had a diagnosis of severe acquired aplastic anemia based on International Study of Aplastic Anemia and Agranulocytosis and Camitta criteria. No therapy had been received by the patients at the time of blood sampling. In this study, sorted CD4+ and CD8+ T cells from the blood of healthy subjects and of severe aplastic anemia patients had their TCR repertoires deep-sequenced. Patients were enrolled under clinicaltrials.gov protocols 00001620, 01623167, 00001397, 00071045, 00081523 and 00961064 in the USA. Ficoll-Paque density gradient centrifugation was used to isolate peripheral blood mononuclear cells. Before DNA was extracted, CD4+ and CD8+ T cells were sorted using either FACS or magnetic beads.

Genomic DNA was used as template for profiling of TCR beta VDJ combinations and CDR3 sequences. An Illumina HiSeq 2000 was the platform used for TCR repertoire sequencing. The published analysis was carried out like this. Repertoire assessment relied on Simpson's diversity index, CDR3 size and DJ length profiles, and TRBV/TRBJ rearrangement plots. The immunodominant clone was defined as the most abundant DNA sequence in deep sequencing data. CDR3 amino acid sequences were checked for sharing between subjects and were compared against published repertoires and the VDJdb database. The public reads were run again by TCRdb, first through fastp at Q25 and then through MiXCR, and only productive beta chains were kept. When rows share a CDR3 protein, they turn into one entry using the most common DNA and genes. TCRdb assigned the V and J calls; the authors' analysis was not used. Counted in this sample were around 180,000 distinct CDR3 sequences; around 48% of them appeared once. The ten most abundant clones make up about 1.8% of the sample.

This clonotype was sampled from a human donor with aplastic anemia. This sequence uses TRBV6-5 and TRBJ2-1, with the D gene not clear enough to name. Sequenced sample: sorted CD4+, CD8+, or CD8+CD57+ T cells (not recorded which) from PBMCs. The CDR3: CASGSPYNEQFF. The DNA sequence is TGTGCCAGCGGTTCCCCCTACAATGAGCAGTTCTTC.